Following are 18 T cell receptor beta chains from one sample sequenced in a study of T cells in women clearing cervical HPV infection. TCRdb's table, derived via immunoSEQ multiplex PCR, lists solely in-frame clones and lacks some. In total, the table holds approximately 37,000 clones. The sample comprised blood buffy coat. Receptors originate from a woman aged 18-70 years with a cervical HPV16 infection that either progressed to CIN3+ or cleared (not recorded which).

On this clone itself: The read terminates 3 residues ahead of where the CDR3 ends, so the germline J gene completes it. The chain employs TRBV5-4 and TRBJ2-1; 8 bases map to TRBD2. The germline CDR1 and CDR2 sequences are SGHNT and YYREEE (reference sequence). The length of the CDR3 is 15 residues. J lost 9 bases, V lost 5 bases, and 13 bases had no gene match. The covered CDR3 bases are TGTGCCAGCAGTTCTCCGGGACTAGAGAGTGGTGAG. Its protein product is CASSSPGLESGE. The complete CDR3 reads CASSSPGLESGEQFF.

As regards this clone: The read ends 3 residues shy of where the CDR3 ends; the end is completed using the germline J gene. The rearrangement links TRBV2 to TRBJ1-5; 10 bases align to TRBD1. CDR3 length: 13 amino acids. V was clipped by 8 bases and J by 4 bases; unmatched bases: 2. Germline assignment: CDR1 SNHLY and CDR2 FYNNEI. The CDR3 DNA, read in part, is TGTGCCAGCCGGGACAGGGGTAATCAGCCC. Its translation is CASRDRGNQP. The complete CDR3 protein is CASRDRGNQPQHF.

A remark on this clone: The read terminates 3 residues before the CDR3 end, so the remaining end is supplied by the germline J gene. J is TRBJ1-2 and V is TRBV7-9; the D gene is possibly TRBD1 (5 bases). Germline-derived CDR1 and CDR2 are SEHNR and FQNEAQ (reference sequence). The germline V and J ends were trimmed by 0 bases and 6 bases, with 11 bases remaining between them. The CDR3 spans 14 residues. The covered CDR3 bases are TGTGCCAGCAGCTTAGCCGGGGGAAGGCATGGC. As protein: CASSLAGGRHG. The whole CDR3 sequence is CASSLAGGRHGYTF.

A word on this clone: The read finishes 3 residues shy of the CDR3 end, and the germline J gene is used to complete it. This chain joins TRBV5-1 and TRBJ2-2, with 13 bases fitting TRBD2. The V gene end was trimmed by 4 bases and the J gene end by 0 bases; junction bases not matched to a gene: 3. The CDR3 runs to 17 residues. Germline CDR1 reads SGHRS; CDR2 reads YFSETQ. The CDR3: CASSAGLAGSNTGELFF. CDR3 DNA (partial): TGCGCCAGCAGCGCGGGACTAGCGGGATCGAACACCGGGGAG. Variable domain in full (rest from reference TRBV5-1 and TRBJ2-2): KAGVTQTPRYLIKTRGQQVTLSCSPISGHRSVSWYQQTPGQGLQFLFEYFSETQRNKGNFPGRFSGRQFSNSRSEMNVSTLELGDSALYLCASSAGLAGSNTGELFFGEGSRLTVL.

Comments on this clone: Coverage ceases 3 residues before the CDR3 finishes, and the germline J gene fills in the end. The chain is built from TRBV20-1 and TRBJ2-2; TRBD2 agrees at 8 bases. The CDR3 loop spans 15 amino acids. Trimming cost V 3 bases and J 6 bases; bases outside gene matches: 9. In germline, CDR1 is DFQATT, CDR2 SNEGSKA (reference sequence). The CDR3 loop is CSASGQAGGPGELFF. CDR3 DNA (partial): TGCAGTGCTAGTGGTCAGGCGGGGGGCCCCGGGGAG.

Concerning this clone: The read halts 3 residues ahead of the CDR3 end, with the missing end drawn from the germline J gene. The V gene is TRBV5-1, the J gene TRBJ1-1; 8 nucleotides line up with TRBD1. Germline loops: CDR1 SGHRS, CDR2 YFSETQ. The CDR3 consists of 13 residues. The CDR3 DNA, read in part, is TGCGCCAGCAGCTTGACAGGGGGTCGAGAA. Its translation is CASSLTGGRE. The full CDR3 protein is CASSLTGGREAFF.

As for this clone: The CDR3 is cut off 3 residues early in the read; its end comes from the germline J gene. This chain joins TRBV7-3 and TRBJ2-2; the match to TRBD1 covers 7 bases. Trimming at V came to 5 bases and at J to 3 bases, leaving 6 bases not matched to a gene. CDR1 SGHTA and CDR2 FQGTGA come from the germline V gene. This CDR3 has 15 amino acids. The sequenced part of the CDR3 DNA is TGTGCCAGCAGCCCAACAGGGGAGTACACCGGGGAG. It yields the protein CASSPTGEYTGE. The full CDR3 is CASSPTGEYTGELFF.

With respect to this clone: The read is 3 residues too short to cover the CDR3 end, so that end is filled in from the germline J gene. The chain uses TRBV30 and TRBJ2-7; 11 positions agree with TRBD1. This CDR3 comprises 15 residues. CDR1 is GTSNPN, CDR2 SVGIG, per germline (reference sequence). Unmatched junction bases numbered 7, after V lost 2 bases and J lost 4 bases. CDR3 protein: CAWSPRTGGTYEQYF. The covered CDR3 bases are TGTGCCTGGAGTCCCCGGACAGGGGGCACTTACGAG.

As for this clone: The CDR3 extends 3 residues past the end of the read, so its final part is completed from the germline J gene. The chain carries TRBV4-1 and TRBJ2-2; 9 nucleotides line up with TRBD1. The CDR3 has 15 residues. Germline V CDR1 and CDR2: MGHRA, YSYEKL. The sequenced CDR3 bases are TGCGCCAGCAGCCAGGGCACACAGGGGGCGGGAGAG. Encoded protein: CASSQGTQGAGE. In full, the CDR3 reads CASSQGTQGAGELFF.

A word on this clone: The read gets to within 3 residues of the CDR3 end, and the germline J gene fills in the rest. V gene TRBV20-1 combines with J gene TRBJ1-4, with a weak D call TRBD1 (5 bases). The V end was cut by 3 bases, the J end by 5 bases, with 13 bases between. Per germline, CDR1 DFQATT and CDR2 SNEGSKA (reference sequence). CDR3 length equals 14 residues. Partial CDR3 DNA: TGCAGTGCTAGTCATCATGGGGCGAATGAAAAA. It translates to CSASHHGANEK. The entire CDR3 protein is CSASHHGANEKLFF.

CDR3 DNA (partial): TGTGCCAGCTCACCGGGGTACGGACCGGGGGGTGGCGAG. Its protein product is CASSPGYGPGGGE. The entire CDR3 protein is CASSPGYGPGGGEQYF. The chain carries TRBV18 and TRBJ2-7; TRBD2 matches at 7 bases. The missing CDR3 end, 3 residues past where the read stops, is filled in from the germline J gene. V dropped 3 bases and J dropped 6; count of bases not matched to a gene: 14. The germline CDR1 and CDR2 sequences are KGHSH and LQKENI. The length of the CDR3 is 16 residues. Together with reference TRBV18 and TRBJ2-7, the CDR3 gives the full variable domain: NAGVMQNPRHLVRRRGQEARLRCSPMKGHSHVYWYRQLPEEGLKFMVYLQKENIIDESGMPKERFSAEFPKEGPSILRIQQVVRGDSAAYFCASSPGYGPGGGEQYFGPGTRLTVT.

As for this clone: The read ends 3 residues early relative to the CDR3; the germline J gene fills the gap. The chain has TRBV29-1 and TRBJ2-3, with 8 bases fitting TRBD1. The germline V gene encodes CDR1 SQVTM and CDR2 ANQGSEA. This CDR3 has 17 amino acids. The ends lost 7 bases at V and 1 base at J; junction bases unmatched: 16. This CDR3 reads CSASDRVLSLGTDTQYF. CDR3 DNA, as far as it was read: TGCAGCGCCTCGGACAGGGTCCTTTCTCTGGGCACAGATACG.

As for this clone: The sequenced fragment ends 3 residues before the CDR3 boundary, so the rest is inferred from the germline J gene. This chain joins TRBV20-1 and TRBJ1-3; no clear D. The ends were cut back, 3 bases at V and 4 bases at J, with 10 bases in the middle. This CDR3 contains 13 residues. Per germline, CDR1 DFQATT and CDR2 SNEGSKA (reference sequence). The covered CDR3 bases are TGCAGTGCTAGTCCCGGTTCGGGAAACACC. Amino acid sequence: CSASPGSGNT. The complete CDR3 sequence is CSASPGSGNTIYF.

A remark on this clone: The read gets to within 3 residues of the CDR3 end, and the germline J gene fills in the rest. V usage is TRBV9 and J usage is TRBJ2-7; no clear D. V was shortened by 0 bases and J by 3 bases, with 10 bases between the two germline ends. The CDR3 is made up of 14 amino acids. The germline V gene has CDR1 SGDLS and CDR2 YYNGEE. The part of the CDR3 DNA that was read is TGTGCCAGCAGCGTAGGGGCCGGCAACTACGAG. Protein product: CASSVGAGNYE. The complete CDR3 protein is CASSVGAGNYEQYF.

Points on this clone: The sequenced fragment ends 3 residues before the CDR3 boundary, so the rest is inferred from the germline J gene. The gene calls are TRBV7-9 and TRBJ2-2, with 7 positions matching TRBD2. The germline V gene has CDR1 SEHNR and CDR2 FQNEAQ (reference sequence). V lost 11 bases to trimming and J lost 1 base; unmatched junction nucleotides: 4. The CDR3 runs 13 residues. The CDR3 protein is CAWSGMNTGELFF. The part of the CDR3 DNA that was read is TGTGCCTGGAGCGGGATGAACACCGGGGAG.

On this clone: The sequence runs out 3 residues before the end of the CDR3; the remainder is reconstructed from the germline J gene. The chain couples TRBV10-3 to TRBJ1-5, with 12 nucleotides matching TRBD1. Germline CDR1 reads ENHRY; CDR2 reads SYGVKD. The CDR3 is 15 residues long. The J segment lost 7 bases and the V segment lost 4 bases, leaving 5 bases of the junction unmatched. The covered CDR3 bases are TGTGCCATCAGTGGGGACAGGGGGCGCGGACAGCCC. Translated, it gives CAISGDRGRGQP. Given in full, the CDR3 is CAISGDRGRGQPQHF.

This chain's CDR3 is CASSDGTGSYEQYF. CDR3 DNA, as far as it was read: TGTGCCAGCAGCGACGGGACAGGCTCCTACGAG. The chain has TRBV13 and TRBJ2-7; TRBD1 aligns across 8 bases. Read coverage stops 3 residues before the CDR3 terminus; the germline J gene supplies the remainder. V was pared by 5 bases and J by 0 bases, with 3 bases of the junction left unmatched. This CDR3 has 14 amino acids. Germline CDR1 and CDR2: PRHDT and FYEKMQ (reference sequence). The full variable domain, its missing parts supplied by reference TRBV13 and TRBJ2-7, is AAGVIQSPRHLIKEKRETATLKCYPIPRHDTVYWYQQGPGQDPQFLISFYEKMQSDKGSIPDRFSAQQFSDYHSELNMSSLELGDSALYFCASSDGTGSYEQYFGPGTRLTVT.

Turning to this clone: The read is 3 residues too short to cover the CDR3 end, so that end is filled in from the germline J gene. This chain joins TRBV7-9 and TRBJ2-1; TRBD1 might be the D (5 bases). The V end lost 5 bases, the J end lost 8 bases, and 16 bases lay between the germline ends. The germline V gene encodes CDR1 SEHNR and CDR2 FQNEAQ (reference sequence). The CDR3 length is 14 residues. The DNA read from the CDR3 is TGTGCCAGCAGCCCTAAATTTCAGGGCGATGAG. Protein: CASSPKFQGDE. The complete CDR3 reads CASSPKFQGDEQFF.